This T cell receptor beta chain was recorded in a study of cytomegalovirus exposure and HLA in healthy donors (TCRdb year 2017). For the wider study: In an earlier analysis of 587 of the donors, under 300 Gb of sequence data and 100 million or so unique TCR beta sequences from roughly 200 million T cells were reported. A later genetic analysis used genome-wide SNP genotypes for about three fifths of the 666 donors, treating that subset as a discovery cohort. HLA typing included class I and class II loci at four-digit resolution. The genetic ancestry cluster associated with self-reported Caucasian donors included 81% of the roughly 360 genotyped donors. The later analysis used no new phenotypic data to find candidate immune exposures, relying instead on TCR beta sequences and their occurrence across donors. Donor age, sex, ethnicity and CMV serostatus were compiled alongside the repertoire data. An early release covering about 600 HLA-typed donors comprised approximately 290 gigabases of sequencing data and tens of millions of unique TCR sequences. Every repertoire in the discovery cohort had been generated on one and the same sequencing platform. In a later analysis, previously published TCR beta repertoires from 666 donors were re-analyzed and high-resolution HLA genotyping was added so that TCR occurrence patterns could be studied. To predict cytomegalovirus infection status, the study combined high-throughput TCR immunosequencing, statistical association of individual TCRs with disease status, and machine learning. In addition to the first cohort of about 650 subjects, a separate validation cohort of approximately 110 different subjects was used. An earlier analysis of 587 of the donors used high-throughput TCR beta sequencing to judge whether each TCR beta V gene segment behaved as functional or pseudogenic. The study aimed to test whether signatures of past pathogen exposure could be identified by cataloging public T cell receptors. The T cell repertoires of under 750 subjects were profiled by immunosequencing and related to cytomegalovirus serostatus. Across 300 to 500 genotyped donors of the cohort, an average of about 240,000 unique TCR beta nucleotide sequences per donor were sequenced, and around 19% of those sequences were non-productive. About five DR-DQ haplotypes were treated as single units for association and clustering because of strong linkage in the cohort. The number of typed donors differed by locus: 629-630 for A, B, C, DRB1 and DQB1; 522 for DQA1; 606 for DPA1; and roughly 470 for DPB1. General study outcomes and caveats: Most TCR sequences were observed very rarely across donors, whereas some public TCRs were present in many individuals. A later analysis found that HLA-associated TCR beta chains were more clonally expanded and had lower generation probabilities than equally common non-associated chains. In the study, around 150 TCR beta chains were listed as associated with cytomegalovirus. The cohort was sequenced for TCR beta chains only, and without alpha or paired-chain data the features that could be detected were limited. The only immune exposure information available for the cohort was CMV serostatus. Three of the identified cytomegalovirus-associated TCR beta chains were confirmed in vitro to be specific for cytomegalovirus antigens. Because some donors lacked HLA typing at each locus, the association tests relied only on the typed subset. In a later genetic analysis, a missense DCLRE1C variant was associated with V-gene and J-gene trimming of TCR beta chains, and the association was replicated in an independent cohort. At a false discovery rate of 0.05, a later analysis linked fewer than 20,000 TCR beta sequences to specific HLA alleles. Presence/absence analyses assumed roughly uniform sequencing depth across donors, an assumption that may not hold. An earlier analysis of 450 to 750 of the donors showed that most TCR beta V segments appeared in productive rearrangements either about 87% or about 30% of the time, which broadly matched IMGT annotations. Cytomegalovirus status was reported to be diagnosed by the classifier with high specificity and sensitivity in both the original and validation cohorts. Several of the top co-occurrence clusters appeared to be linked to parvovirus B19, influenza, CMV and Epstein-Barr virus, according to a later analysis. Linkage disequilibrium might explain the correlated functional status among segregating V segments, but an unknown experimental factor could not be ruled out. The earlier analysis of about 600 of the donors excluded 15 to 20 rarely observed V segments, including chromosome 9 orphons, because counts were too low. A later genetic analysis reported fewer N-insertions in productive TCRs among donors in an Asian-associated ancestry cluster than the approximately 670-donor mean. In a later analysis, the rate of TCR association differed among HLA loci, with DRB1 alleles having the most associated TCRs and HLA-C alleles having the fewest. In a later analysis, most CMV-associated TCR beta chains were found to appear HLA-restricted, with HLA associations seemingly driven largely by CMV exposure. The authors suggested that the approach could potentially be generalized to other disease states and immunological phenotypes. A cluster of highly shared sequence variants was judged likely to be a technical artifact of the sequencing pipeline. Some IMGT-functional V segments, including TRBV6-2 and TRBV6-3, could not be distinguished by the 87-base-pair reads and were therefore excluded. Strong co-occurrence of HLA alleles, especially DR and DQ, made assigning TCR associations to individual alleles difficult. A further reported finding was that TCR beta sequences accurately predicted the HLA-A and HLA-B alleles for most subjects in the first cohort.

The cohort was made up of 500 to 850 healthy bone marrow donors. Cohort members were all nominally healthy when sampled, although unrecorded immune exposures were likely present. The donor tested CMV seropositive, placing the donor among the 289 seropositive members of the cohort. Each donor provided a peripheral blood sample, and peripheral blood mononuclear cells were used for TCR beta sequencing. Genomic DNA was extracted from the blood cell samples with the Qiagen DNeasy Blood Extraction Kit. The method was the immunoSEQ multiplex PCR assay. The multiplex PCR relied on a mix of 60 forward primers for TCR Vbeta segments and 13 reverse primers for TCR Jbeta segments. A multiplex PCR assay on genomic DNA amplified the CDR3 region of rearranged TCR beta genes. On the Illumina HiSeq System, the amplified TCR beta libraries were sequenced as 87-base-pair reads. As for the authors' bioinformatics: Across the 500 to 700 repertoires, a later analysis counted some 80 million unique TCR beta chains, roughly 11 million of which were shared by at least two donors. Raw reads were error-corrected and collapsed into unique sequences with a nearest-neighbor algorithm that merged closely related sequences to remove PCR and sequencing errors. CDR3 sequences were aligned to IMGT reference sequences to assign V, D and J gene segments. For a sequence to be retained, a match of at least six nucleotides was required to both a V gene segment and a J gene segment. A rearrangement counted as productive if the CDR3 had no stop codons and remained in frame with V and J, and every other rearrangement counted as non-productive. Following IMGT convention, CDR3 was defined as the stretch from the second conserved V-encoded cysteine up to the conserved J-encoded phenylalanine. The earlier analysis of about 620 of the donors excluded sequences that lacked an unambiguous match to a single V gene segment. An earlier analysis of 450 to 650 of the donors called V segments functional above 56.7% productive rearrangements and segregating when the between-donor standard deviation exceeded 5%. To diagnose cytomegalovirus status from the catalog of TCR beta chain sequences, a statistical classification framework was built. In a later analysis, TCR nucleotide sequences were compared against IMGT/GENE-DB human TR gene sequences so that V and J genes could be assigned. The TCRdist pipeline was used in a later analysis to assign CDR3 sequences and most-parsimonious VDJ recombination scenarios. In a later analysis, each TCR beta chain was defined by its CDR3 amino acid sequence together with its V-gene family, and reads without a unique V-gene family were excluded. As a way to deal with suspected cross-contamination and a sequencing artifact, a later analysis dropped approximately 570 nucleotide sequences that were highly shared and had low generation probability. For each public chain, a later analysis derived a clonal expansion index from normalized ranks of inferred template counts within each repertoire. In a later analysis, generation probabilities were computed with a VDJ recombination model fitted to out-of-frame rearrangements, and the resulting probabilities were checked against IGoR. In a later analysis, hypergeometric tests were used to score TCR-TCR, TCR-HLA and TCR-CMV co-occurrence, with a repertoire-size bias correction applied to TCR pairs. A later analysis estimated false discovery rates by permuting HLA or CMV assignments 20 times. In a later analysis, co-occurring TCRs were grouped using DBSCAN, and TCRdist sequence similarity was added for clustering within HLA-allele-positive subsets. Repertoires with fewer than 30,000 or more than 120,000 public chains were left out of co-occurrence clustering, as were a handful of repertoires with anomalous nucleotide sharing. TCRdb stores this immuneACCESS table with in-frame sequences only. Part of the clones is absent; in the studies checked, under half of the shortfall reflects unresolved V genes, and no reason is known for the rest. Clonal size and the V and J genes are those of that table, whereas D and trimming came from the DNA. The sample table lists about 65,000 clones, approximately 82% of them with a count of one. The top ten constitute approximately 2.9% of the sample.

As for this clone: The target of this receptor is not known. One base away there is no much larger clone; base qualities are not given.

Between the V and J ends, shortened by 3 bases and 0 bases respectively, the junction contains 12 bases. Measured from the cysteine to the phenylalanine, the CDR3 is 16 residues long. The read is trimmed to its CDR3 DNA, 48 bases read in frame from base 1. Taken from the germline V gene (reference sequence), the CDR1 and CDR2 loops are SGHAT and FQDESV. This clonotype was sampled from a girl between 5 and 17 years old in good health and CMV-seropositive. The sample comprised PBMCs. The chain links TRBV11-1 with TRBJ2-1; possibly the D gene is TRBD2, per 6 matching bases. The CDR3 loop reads CASSLGRGSSYNEQFF. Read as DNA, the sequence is TGTGCCAGCAGCTTGGGTCGGGGGAGCTCCTACAATGAGCAGTTCTTC.